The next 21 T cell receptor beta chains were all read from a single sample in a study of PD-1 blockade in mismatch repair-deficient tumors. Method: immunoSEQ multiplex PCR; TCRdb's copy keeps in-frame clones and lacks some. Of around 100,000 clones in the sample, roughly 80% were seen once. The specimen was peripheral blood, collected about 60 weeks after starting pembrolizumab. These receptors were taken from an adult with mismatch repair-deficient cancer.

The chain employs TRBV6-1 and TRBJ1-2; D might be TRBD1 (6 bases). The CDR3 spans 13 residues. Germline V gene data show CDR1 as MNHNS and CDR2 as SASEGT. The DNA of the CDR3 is TGTGCGATCAGAGGGGGGGTGAACTATGGCTACACCTTC. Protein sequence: CAIRGGVNYGYTF.

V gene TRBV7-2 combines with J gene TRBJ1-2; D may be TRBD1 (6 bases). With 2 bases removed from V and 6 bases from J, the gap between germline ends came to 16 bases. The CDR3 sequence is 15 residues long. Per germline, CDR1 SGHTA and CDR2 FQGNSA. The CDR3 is CASSLLPPGAHGYTF. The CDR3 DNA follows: TGTGCCAGCAGCTTATTGCCGCCGGGGGCTCATGGCTACACCTTC.

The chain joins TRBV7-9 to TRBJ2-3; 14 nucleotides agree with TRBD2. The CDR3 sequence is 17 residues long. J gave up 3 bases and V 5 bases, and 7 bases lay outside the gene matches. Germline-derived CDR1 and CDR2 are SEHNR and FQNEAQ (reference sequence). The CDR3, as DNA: TGTGCCAGCAGCAACCCCGGGACTAGCGGGAGAACAGATACGCAGTATTTT. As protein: CASSNPGTSGRTDTQYF.

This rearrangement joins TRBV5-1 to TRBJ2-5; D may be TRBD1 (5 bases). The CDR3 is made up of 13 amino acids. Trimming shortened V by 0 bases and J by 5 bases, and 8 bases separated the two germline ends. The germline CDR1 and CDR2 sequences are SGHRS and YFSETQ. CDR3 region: CASSLGQKETQYF. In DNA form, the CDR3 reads TGCGCCAGCAGCTTGGGACAGAAGGAGACCCAGTACTTC.

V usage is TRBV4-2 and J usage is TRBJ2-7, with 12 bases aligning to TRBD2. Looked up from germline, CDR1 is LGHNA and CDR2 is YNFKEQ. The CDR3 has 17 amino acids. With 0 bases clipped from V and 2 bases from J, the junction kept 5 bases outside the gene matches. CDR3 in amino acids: CASSQELAGGPPYEQYF. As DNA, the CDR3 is TGTGCCAGCAGCCAAGAGCTAGCGGGAGGGCCCCCCTACGAGCAGTACTTC.

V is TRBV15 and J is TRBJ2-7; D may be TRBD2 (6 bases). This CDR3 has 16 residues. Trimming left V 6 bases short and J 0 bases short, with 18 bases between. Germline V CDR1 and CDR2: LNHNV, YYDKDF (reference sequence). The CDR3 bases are TGTGCCACCAGTCCGCTCTCTAGCGAGAGCTCCTACGAGCAGTACTTC. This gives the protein CATSPLSSESSYEQYF.

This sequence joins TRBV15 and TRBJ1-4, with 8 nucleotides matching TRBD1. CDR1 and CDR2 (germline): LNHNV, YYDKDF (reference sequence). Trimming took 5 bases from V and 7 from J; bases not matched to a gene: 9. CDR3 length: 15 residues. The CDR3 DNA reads TGTGCCACCAGCGCACACAGGGGGGGTGGTGAAAAACTGTTTTTT. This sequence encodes CATSAHRGGGEKLFF.

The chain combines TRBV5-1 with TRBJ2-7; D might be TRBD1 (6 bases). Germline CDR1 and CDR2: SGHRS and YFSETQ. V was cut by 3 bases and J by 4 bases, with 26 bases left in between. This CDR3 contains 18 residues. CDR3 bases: TGCGCCAGCAGCTGGGGGTTCCGGACAGACTACCTTAGATACGAGCAGTACTTC. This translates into CASSWGFRTDYLRYEQYF.

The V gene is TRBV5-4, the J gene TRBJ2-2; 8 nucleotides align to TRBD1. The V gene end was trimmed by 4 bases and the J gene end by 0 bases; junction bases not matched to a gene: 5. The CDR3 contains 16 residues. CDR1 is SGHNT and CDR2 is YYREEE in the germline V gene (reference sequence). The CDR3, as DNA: TGTGCCAGCAGCACTAACAGGGGGTCGAACACCGGGGAGCTGTTTTTT. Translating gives CASSTNRGSNTGELFF.

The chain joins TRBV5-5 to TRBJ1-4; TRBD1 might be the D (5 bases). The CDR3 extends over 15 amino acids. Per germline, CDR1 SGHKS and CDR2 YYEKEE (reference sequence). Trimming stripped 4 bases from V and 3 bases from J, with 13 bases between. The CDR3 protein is CASSLRDRANEKLFF. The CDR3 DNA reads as TGTGCCAGCAGCCTCAGGGACCGGGCTAATGAAAAACTGTTTTTT.

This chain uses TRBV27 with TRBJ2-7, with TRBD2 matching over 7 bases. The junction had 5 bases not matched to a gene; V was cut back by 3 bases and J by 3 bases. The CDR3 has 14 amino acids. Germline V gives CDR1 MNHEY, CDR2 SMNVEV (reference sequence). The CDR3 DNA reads TGTGCCAGCAGTTTTCGACTAGCTTACTACGAGCAGTACTTC. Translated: CASSFRLAYYEQYF.

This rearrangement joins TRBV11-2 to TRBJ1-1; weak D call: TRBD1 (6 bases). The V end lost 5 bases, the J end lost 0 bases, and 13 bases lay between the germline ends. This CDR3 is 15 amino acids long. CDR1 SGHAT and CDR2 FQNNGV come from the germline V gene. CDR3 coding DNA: TGTGCCAGCAGCGCTCACAGGGAGGTGAACACTGAAGCTTTCTTT. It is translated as CASSAHREVNTEAFF.

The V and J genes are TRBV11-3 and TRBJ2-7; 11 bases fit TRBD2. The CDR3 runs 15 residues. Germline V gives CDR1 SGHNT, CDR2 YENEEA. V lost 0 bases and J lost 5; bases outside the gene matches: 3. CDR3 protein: CASSLDLAGGHEQYF. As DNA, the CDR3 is TGTGCCAGCAGCTTAGATCTAGCGGGAGGACACGAGCAGTACTTC.

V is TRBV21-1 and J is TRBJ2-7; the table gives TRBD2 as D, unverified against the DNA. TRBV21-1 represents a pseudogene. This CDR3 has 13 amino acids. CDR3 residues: CASSRRWLYEQYF. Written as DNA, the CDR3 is TGTGCCAGCAGTAGGCGGTGGCTCTACGAGCAGTACTTC.

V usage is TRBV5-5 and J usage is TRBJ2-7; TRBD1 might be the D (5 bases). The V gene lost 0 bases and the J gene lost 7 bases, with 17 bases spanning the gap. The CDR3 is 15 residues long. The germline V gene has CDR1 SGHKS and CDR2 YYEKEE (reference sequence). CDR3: CASSLDAEDMREQYF. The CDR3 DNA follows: TGTGCCAGCAGCTTGGACGCAGAGGACATGCGGGAGCAGTACTTC.

DNA of the CDR3: TGTGCCAGCAGCACCCGGGCGCAGGGTTGGACCGGGGAGCTGTTTTTT. Protein product: CASSTRAQGWTGELFF. The chain employs TRBV21-1 and TRBJ2-2; the table's D call of TRBD1 was not tested on the DNA. TRBV21-1 is a recognized pseudogene. The CDR3 sequence is 16 residues long.

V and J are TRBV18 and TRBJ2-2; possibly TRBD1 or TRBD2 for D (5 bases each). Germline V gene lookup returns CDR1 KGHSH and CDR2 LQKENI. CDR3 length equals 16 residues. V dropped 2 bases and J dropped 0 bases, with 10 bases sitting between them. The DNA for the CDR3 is TGTGCCAGCTCACCAGGGGGAGCTTCGAACACCGGGGAGCTGTTTTTT. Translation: CASSPGGASNTGELFF.

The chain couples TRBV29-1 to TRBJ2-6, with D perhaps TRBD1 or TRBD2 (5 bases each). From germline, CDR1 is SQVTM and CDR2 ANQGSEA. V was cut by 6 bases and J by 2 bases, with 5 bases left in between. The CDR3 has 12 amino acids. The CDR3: CSVGAGANVLTF. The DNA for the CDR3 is TGCAGCGTGGGGGCTGGGGCCAACGTCCTGACTTTC.

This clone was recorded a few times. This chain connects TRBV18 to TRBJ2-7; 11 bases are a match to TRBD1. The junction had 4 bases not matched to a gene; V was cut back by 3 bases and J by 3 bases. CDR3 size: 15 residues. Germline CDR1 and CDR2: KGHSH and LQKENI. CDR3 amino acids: CASSPLGTGGYEQYF. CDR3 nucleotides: TGTGCCAGCTCACCTTTAGGGACAGGGGGCTACGAGCAGTACTTC.

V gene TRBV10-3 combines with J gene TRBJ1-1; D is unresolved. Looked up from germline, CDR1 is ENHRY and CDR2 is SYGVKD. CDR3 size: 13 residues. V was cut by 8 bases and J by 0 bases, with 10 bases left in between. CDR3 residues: CAICKGMNTEAFF. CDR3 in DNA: TGTGCCATCTGTAAAGGGATGAACACTGAAGCTTTCTTT.

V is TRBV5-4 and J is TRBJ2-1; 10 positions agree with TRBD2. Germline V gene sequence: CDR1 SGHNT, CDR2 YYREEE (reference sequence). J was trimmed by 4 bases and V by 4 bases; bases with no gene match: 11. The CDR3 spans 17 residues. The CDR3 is CASSLLGSGRLYNEQFF. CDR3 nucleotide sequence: TGTGCCAGCAGCCTGCTGGGTAGCGGGAGGTTGTACAATGAGCAGTTCTTC. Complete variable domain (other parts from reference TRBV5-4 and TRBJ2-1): ETGVTQSPTHLIKTRGQQVTLRCSSQSGHNTVSWYQQALGQGPQFIFQYYREEENGRGNFPPRFSGLQFPNYSSELNVNALELDDSALYLCASSLLGSGRLYNEQFFGPGTRLTVL.